This TCR beta chain was found in a study of blood T cell repertoires in COVID-19. Study summary: Acute-phase and convalescent COVID-19 samples originated in the United States, Italy and Spain. T cells, B-cell-depleted T cells, or PBMCs provided the cDNA or gDNA that served as material.

This clone was detected once. The CDR3 totals 16 residues. V dropped 2 bases and J dropped 7; count of bases not matched to a gene: 8. Looked up from germline, CDR1 is SGHVS and CDR2 is FNYEAQ. Authors' processing steps: Nucleated cell number was recorded as an estimate derived from reference gene primer amplification. TCRdb's table, derived via immunoSEQ multiplex PCR, lists solely in-frame clones and lacks some. V and J calls and clone size are given by that table; D and trimming were obtained from the DNA. The profile covers about 140,000 clones, with around 73% appearing a single time and about 9.4% taken by the ten largest.

The material sequenced was peripheral blood. The sequence derives from a woman aged 45-59 years with active or convalescent COVID-19. The chain couples TRBV7-6 to TRBJ2-1; TRBD2 matches at 10 bases. The CDR3 sequence: CASSLLAGEVWNEQFF. The CDR3 DNA reads as TGTGCCAGCAGCTTACTAGCGGGAGAAGTTTGGAATGAGCAGTTCTTC.